A selection of T cell receptor beta chains follows, all from one sample in a study of blood T cell repertoires in COVID-19. TCRdb's copy holds only in-frame clones and misses some; the assay was immunoSEQ multiplex PCR. This table has approximately 170,000 clones, less than 90% appearing once. Sequencing used peripheral blood. All receptors come from a woman in her sixties with COVID-19, enrolled during active disease. CDR3s leave out the opening cysteine and the closing phenylalanine or tryptophan. Fields, in order: clone size, V gene, J gene, CDR3 protein. Not all rows give a size; the values are once, few, many and, for expanded clones, a class.

-,TRBV4-3,TRBJ2-7,ASSQGRGSVFYEQY
-,TRBV2,TRBJ2-2,ASGSGTGELF
-,TRBV4-3,TRBJ1-1,ASSHWGDPSAF
-,TRBV24-1,TRBJ2-2,ATRGLAGNTGELF
-,TRBV7-7,TRBJ2-5,ASSLTDLFGETQY
-,TRBV9,TRBJ2-7,ASSVTSGSLSYEQY
few,TRBV7-8,TRBJ2-7,ASSSVEGGEQY
-,TRBV9,TRBJ2-1,ASSGSSRHNEQF
once,TRBV19,TRBJ2-1,ASNPGRVNEQF
-,TRBV7-9,TRBJ1-2,ASSKFGTGENGYT
-,TRBV7-9,TRBJ2-5,ASSRFLAGTHETQY
-,TRBV3-1/TRBV3-2,TRBJ1-2,ASEGGAGNYGYT
-,TRBV19,TRBJ1-2,ASSSTALSPNYGYT
-,TRBV28,TRBJ2-1,ASRLAGGSLDEQF
-,TRBV30,TRBJ2-7,AWSTGQTYEQY
-,TRBV10-3,TRBJ1-2,AISQRTLHSGYT
-,TRBV9,TRBJ1-3,ASSAWEGSGNTIY
-,TRBV3-1/TRBV3-2,TRBJ1-5,ASSQASGGTGSGNQPQH
-,TRBV28,TRBJ2-7,ASSLLGGEQY
-,TRBV19,TRBJ2-1,ATSHSGSRNEQF
-,TRBV14,TRBJ1-6,ASSLLGQGKNSPLH
few,TRBV27,TRBJ1-2,ASSLGRGTGKQGYT
once,TRBV2,TRBJ1-4,ASRGRNEKLF
-,TRBV11-2,TRBJ1-2,ASSLNRGDYHYGYT
-,TRBV29-1,TRBJ2-7,SVGDTIASEQY
-,TRBV4-2,TRBJ1-3,ASSQEGDRGRTGNTIY
-,TRBV7-9,TRBJ1-4,ASRRYISRPGINEKLF
-,TRBV12-5,TRBJ1-2,ASGLPTANGYT
once,TRBV7-3,TRBJ2-1,ASSRQRDPPYNEQF
once,TRBV7-2,TRBJ1-2,ASSFGQASAYGYT
-,TRBV12-3/TRBV12-4,TRBJ2-5,ASSPQETQY
-,TRBV6-6,TRBJ2-7,ASSERDRGPEQY
once,TRBV6-1,TRBJ1-2,ASSDEGVNYGYT
few,TRBV7-8,TRBJ2-1,ASSINPIAGDEQF
-,TRBV20-1,TRBJ2-7,SAGDSYEQY
few,TRBV11-3,TRBJ1-2,ASSLGPGGYT
-,TRBV6-5,TRBJ2-3,ASSYAGGITDTQY
-,TRBV11-3,TRBJ2-1,ASSPRGLALYNEQF
-,TRBV19,TRBJ1-2,ASRQGSSGYT
-,TRBV7-2,TRBJ2-1,ASSFGTSGHNEQF
-,TRBV7-7,TRBJ1-4,ASSQAGTGNEKLF
once,TRBV6-2/TRBV6-3,TRBJ1-5,ASSWTRDQPQH
-,TRBV14,TRBJ1-4,ASSQDQGANEKLF
-,TRBV29-1,TRBJ2-2,SAGPGQGASGELF
-,TRBV7-2,TRBJ2-3,ASSLLGQGDTQY
-,TRBV2,TRBJ1-6,ASSQMGDRAMALH
few,TRBV7-2,TRBJ2-3,ASSSRGGWADTQY
-,TRBV3-1/TRBV3-2,TRBJ2-6,ASSLGVRTSGANVLT
-,TRBV11-3,TRBJ1-6,ASSPQRGLNSPLH
-,TRBV30,TRBJ1-1,AWCLSGETEAF
-,TRBV27,TRBJ2-5,ASSFTGASGRTQY